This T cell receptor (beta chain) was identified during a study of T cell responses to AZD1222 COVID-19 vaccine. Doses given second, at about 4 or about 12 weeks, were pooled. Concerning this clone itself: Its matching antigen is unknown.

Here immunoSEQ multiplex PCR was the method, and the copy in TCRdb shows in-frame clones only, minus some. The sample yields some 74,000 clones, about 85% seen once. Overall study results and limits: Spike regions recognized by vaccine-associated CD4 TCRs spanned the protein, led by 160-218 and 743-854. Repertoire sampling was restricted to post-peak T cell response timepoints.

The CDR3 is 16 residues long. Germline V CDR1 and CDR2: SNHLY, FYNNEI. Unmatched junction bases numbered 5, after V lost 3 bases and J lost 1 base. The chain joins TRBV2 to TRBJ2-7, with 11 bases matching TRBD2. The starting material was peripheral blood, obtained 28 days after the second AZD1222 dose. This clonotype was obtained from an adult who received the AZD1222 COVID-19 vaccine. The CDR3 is CASSDPGTSGSYEQYF. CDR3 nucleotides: TGTGCCAGCAGTGATCCCGGGACTAGCGGATCCTACGAGCAGTACTTC.